This T cell receptor (beta chain) was profiled in a study of blood T cell repertoires in COVID-19. The V gene's germline CDR1 is SGHDN and CDR2 FVKESK. The V gene lost 4 bases and the J gene lost 8 bases, with 15 bases spanning the gap. This CDR3 contains 14 residues. This clone was picked up one time. The method was immunoSEQ multiplex PCR; TCRdb's version includes in-frame clones alone and lacks a portion of them. The sample contains around 250,000 clones, around 93% of which appear only once. This chain connects TRBV14 to TRBJ1-3; D remains ambiguous. The TCR was taken from a man aged 40-49 years who had been exposed to COVID-19. The sample taken for sequencing was PBMCs or T cells enriched from blood (not recorded which). The CDR3 nucleotides are TGTGCCAGCAGCCCGGCCTACCCGGGATACACCATATATTTT. This codes for CASSPAYPGYTIYF.